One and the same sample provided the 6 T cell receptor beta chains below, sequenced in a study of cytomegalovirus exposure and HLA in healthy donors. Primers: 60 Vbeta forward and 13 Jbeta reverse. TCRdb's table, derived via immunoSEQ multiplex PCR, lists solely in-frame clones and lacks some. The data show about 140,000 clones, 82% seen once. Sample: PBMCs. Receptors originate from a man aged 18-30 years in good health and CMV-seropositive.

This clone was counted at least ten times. In DNA form, the CDR3 reads TGCGCCAGCAGCCAAGGAACGGTAGACACTGAAGCTTTCTTT. Its protein product is CASSQGTVDTEAFF. The genes are TRBV4-1 and TRBJ1-1; D unclear. The V gene's germline CDR1 is MGHRA and CDR2 YSYEKL. This CDR3 region has 14 residues. The V and J ends lost 1 base and 3 bases respectively, with 9 bases between them.

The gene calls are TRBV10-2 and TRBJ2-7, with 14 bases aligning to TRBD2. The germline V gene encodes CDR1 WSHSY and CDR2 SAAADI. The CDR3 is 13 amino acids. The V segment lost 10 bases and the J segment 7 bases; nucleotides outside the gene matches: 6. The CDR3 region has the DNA TGCGCCACCGGGACTAGCGGGAGTCGGGAGCAGTACTTC. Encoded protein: CATGTSGSREQYF.

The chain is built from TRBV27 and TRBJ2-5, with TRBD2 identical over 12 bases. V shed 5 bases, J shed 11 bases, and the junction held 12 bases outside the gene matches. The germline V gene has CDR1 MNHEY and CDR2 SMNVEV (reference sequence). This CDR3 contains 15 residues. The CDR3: CASSPLAGGWEEQYF. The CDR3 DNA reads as TGTGCCAGCAGTCCACTAGCGGGAGGTTGGGAGGAGCAGTACTTC.

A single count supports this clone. CDR3 bases: TGCAGCGTTGTGTTGTCTAGCGAGTACACCGGGGAGCTGTTTTTT. It codes for CSVVLSSEYTGELFF. The chain is built from TRBV29-1 and TRBJ2-2; D may be TRBD2 (6 bases). The CDR3 extends over 15 amino acids. CDR1 SQVTM and CDR2 ANQGSEA come from the germline V gene. V lost 4 bases to trimming and J lost 3 bases, with 15 bases between them.

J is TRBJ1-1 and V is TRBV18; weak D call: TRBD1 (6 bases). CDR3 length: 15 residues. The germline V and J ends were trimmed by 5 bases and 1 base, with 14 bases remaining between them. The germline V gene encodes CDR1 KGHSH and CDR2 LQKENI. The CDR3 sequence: CASSADSSSNTEAFF. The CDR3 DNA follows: TGTGCCAGCTCAGCGGACAGTTCGTCGAACACTGAAGCTTTCTTT.

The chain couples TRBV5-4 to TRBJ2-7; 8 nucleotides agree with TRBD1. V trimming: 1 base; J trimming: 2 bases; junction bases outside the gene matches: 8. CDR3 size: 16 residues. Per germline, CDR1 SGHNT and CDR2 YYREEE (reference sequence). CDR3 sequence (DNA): TGTGCCAGCAGCTTGTCGGTGGCAGGGGGCGCCTACGAGCAGTACTTC. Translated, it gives CASSLSVAGGAYEQYF. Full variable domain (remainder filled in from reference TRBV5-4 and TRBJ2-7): ETGVTQSPTHLIKTRGQQVTLRCSSQSGHNTVSWYQQALGQGPQFIFQYYREEENGRGNFPPRFSGLQFPNYSSELNVNALELDDSALYLCASSLSVAGGAYEQYFGPGTRLTVT.